This paragraph reports one T cell receptor beta chain. This sample was included in a study of blood T cell repertoires in COVID-19. The wider study: Sites across the United States, Italy and Spain contributed samples from acute and convalescent COVID-19.

Trimming at V came to 4 bases and at J to 5 bases, leaving 9 bases not matched to a gene. CDR3 length equals 15 residues. The germline gives CDR1 SGHRS, CDR2 YFSETQ. As processed by the authors: Estimated nucleated cell counts came from reference gene primer amplification. Clones were read by immunoSEQ multiplex PCR, and TCRdb kept only the in-frame ones, dropping some. V and J calls plus clone size are reproduced from that table; the DNA served to infer D and trimming. The data contain approximately 170,000 clones, roughly four fifths of them singletons. The TCR sequence derives from a man aged 60 to 69 with active or convalescent COVID-19. The chain links TRBV5-1 to TRBJ1-1, with TRBD1 matching 9 bases. Material for sequencing was peripheral blood. CDR3 sequence (DNA): TGCGCCAGCAGCACCCAGGACAGGGGAGGAACTGAAGCTTTCTTT. This translates into CASSTQDRGGTEAFF.